This TCR beta chain derives from a study of shared clonotypes between healthy human individuals. Original methodology: ImmunoSEQ gave junction-only sequences without quality scores, so filtering differed. Sequencing was performed with immunoSEQ multiplex PCR; in TCRdb, only in-frame clones are kept and a portion is missing. V and J calls and clone size are those listed in that table; D and trimming were worked out from the DNA. The data show 400,000 to 500,000 clones, around 78% seen once. For unsorted samples, genomic DNA was extracted from around 88 million PBMCs. The clonotype originates from a woman in her 40s in good health. Some clones in this sample may be carry-over from other donors' samples. The sample was PBMCs.

The CDR3 nucleotides are TGTGCCAGCAGTTTACCCGGGAACATTCAGTACTTC. Translating it yields CASSLPGNIQYF. V is TRBV28 and J is TRBJ2-4, with D unclear. V was shortened by 2 bases and J by 7 bases, with 6 bases between the two germline ends. This CDR3 comprises 12 residues. Germline V gene lookup returns CDR1 MDHEN and CDR2 SYDVKM.